This TCR beta chain was recovered during a study of response to subunit inactivated influenza vaccine. TCRdb analysed the RT-PCR reads with MiXCR anew, one entry per CDR3 protein. The sample consists of 650,000 or so distinct CDR3 sequences, around 15% of them appearing once. There are 16 residues in the CDR3. V dropped 2 bases and J dropped 4 bases, with 15 bases sitting between them. Germline CDR1 reads LGHNA; CDR2 reads YNFKEQ. Whole-study findings and limits: Every seasonal influenza vaccination brings in few new T cells, the authors suggested.

On this clonotype itself: The target antigen is unknown.

The gene calls are TRBV4-2 and TRBJ2-1, with a possible D match to TRBD2 (7 bases). The sequences come from PBMCs from blood, collected 14 to 15 days before vaccination. The receptor's source is a man aged 50 or older who received an inactivated influenza vaccine. CDR3 nucleotide sequence: TGTGCCAGCAGCCAACGGGGGGCGATCGGTTACAATGAGCAGTTCTTC. Amino acids: CASSQRGAIGYNEQFF.